This TCR beta chain was observed in a study of cytomegalovirus exposure and HLA in healthy donors. Study-wide results and caveats: Later on, an analysis found that several of the most significant clusters appeared to be linked to common viral pathogens, which included parvovirus B19.

The PCR contained 60 Vbeta and 13 Jbeta primers. In the authors' workflow: It was a later analysis that counted tens of millions of unique TCR beta chains, of which 9 million to 13 million were shared. This table comes from immunoSEQ multiplex PCR, and its TCRdb copy is limited to in-frame clones, with some not included. That table is the source of V, J and clone size, and D and trimming were worked out from the DNA. Of tens of thousands of clones listed, 60% to 70% are singletons. V was pared by 2 bases and J by 0 bases, with 5 bases of the junction left unmatched. The germline V gene encodes CDR1 SGDLS and CDR2 YYNGEE. CDR3 length: 16 amino acids. Turning to this clone: Its antigen is not known.

The receptor was derived from a woman in her 30s in good health and CMV-seronegative. This rearrangement joins TRBV9 to TRBJ2-1; 7 positions match TRBD2. The sequencing sample was made of PBMCs. CDR3 amino acids: CASSVTSRSSYNEQFF. The CDR3 coding sequence is TGTGCCAGCAGCGTGACTAGCCGAAGCTCCTACAATGAGCAGTTCTTC. The full variable domain, in which reference TRBV9 and TRBJ2-1 provide the parts outside the CDR3, is DSGVTQTPKHLITATGQRVTLRCSPRSGDLSVYWYQQSLDQGLQFLIQYYNGEERAKGNILERFSAQQFPDLHSELNLSSLELGDSALYFCASSVTSRSSYNEQFFGPGTRLTVL.